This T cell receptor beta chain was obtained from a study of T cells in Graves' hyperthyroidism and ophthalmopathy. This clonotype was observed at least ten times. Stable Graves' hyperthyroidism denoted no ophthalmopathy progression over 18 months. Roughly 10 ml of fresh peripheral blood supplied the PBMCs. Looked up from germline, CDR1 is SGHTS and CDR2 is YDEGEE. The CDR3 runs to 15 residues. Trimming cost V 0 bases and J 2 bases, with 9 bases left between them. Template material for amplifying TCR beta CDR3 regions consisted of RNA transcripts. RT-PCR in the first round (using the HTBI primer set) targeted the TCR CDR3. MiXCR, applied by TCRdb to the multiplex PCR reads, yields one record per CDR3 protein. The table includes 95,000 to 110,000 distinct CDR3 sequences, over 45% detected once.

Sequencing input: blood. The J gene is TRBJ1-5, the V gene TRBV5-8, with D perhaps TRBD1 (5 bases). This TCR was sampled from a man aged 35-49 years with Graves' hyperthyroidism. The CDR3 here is CASSLEGAGNQPQHF. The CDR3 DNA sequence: TGTGCCAGCAGCTTGGAAGGGGCAGGCAATCAGCCCCAGCATTTT.